These 20 T cell receptor beta chains originate from one sample sequenced in a study of blood T cell repertoires in COVID-19. The assay was immunoSEQ multiplex PCR, and TCRdb's table has in-frame clones only and misses some. The table includes some 88,000 clones, approximately 86% detected once. The sequencing sample was made of peripheral blood. These receptors originate from a man between 60 and 70 years old with acute or convalescent COVID-19.

This clone was seen more than once but under ten times. As DNA, the CDR3 is TGCGCCAGCAGTTCTTCTCGGACAGGGCGAGCTTTCTTT. Protein product: CASSSSRTGRAFF. The chain couples TRBV10-1 to TRBJ1-1, with 8 bases aligning to TRBD1. V lost 5 bases to trimming and J lost 10 bases; unmatched junction nucleotides: 9. The CDR3 contains 13 residues. Germline assignment: CDR1 WNHNN and CDR2 SYGVQD (reference sequence).

This clone came up once. The chain has TRBV6-5 and TRBJ1-2, with 7 bases fitting TRBD1. With V trimmed by 6 bases and J by 8 bases, 12 bases remained unmatched. The CDR3 has 14 amino acids. CDR1 and CDR2 (germline): MNHEY, SVGAGI. Written as DNA, the CDR3 is TGTGCCAGCAGCCGCCAGACAGGGTACGGCGGCTACACCTTC. This codes for CASSRQTGYGGYTF.

V is TRBV19 and J is TRBJ1-2; D not resolved. Germline V gives CDR1 LNHDA, CDR2 SQIVND (reference sequence). V was trimmed by 1 base and J by 7 bases, leaving 13 bases between them. This CDR3 has 14 residues. The CDR3 protein is CASSIGPGDGGYTF. The CDR3 nucleotides are TGTGCCAGTAGTATAGGACCGGGAGATGGTGGCTACACCTTC.

The chain joins TRBV29-1 to TRBJ1-1; TRBD1 agrees at 8 bases. Germline V gene lookup returns CDR1 SQVTM and CDR2 ANQGSEA. The V and J ends lost 7 bases and 5 bases, in that order; junction bases with no gene match: 12. CDR3 length equals 14 residues. The CDR3 region has the DNA TGCAGCGGCTCGGCCAGGGGGCATGGGACTGAAGCTTTCTTT. Its protein product is CSGSARGHGTEAFF.

The chain uses TRBV6-5 and TRBJ1-2, with D maybe TRBD1 (6 bases). The CDR3 covers 13 residues. Trimming took off 6 bases at V and 7 bases at J, with 15 bases between the two ends. From germline, CDR1 is MNHEY and CDR2 SVGAGI. As DNA, the CDR3 is TGTGCCAGCAGCCCCGCGGGGGGCGGTGGCTACACCTTC. It specifies CASSPAGGGGYTF.

The rearrangement joins TRBV5-1 to TRBJ1-2; 10 bases are shared with TRBD1. Germline values: CDR1 SGHRS, CDR2 YFSETQ. Germline trimming cut 0 bases from V and 6 bases from J; bases unmatched to any gene: 8. CDR3 length equals 16 residues. The chain's CDR3 is CASSLGVGQGDNGYTF. Written as DNA, the CDR3 is TGCGCCAGCAGCTTGGGAGTCGGACAGGGGGATAATGGCTACACCTTC.

The chain uses TRBV27 and TRBJ2-2, with D uncertain. Trimming left V 3 bases short and J 1 base short, with 6 bases between. The CDR3 is 14 amino acids. In germline, CDR1 is MNHEY, CDR2 SMNVEV (reference sequence). The CDR3 bases are TGTGCCAGCAGTTTCCGGGTGAACACCGGGGAGCTGTTTTTT. Its protein is CASSFRVNTGELFF.

The chain carries TRBV5-1 and TRBJ2-3; weak D call: TRBD1 (5 bases). V was cut by 4 bases and J by 3 bases, with 9 bases left in between. The CDR3 covers 13 residues. Germline-derived CDR1 and CDR2 are SGHRS and YFSETQ. The CDR3 region is CASSSRQTDTQYF. The CDR3 coding sequence is TGCGCCAGCAGCAGTAGACAGACAGATACGCAGTATTTT.

The chain recombines TRBV7-6 with TRBJ1-2, with a tentative D call TRBD1 (6 bases). Trimming left V 2 bases short and J 3 bases short, with 13 bases between. The CDR3 has 15 amino acids. Per germline, CDR1 SGHVS and CDR2 FNYEAQ. In DNA, the CDR3 is TGTGCCAGCAGCTTACCCCGGACAGCCCACTATGGCTACACCTTC. As protein: CASSLPRTAHYGYTF. Filled out from reference TRBV7-6 and TRBJ1-2, the complete variable domain reads GAGVSQSPRYKVTKRGQDVALRCDPISGHVSLYWYRQALGQGPEFLTYFNYEAQQDKSGLPNDRFSAERPEGSISTLTIQRTEQRDSAMYRCASSLPRTAHYGYTFGSGTRLTVV.

V gene TRBV9 combines with J gene TRBJ2-3; 7 bases map to TRBD1. Losses at the gene ends were 2 bases for V and 2 bases for J; bases not matched to a gene: 2. Germline V lookup: CDR1 SGDLS, CDR2 YYNGEE. The CDR3 is 14 residues long. This chain's CDR3 is CASSVEGATDTQYF. CDR3 DNA: TGTGCCAGCAGCGTTGAGGGGGCCACAGATACGCAGTATTTT.

The CDR3 nucleotides are TGTGCCAGCACCTCGGGAGAGAACACTGAAGCTTTCTTT. Translating gives CASTSGENTEAFF. The genes are TRBV7-9 and TRBJ1-1; D uncertain. CDR3 length: 13 residues. CDR1 is SEHNR and CDR2 is FQNEAQ in the germline V gene (reference sequence). Between the trimmed V and J ends, which lost 7 bases and 1 base, there was a span of 10 bases.

V and J are TRBV29-1 and TRBJ1-1, with D possibly matching TRBD1 (5 bases). The germline V and J ends were trimmed by 7 bases and 8 bases, with 17 bases remaining between them. Germline CDR1 reads SQVTM; CDR2 reads ANQGSEA. This CDR3 is built from 12 residues. CDR3 DNA sequence: TGCAGCGCCCATAAGGCGGGGGGGGAAGCTTTCTTT. The encoded protein is CSAHKAGGEAFF. The full variable domain, completed using reference TRBV29-1 and TRBJ1-1, is SAVISQKPSRDICQRGTSLTIQCQVDSQVTMMFWYRQQPGQSLTLIATANQGSEATYESGFVIDKFPISRPNLTFSTLTVSNMSPEDSSIYLCSAHKAGGEAFFGQGTRLTVV.

The chain carries TRBV30 and TRBJ1-2; no firm D call. V was shortened by 1 base and J by 9 bases, with 18 bases between the two germline ends. Per germline, CDR1 GTSNPN and CDR2 SVGIG (reference sequence). The length of the CDR3 is 14 residues. CDR3 sequence: CAWSDPTPRYRYTF. CDR3 in DNA: TGTGCCTGGAGTGACCCGACGCCCAGGTATCGCTACACCTTC.

This rearrangement joins TRBV7-8 to TRBJ1-5, with D tentatively TRBD1 (6 bases). V shed 5 bases and J shed 5 bases, with 25 bases lying between them. The CDR3 has 18 amino acids. Looked up from germline, CDR1 is SGHVS and CDR2 is FQNEAQ. CDR3 nucleotides: TGTGCCAGCAGCCTACCCCACAGGATGGGGGGGCTATATCAGCCCCAGCATTTT. This gives the protein CASSLPHRMGGLYQPQHF.

The CDR3 DNA reads as TGCGCCAGCAGCTTAGGGGGCTCAAGCAATCAGCCCCAGCATTTT. Protein product: CASSLGGSSNQPQHF. The chain is built from TRBV5-1 and TRBJ1-5, with 7 bases fitting TRBD1. The CDR3 sequence is 15 residues long. Germline lookup yields CDR1 SGHRS and CDR2 YFSETQ. V was pared by 2 bases and J by 1 base, with 3 bases of the junction left unmatched. Full variable domain (missing parts from reference TRBV5-1 and TRBJ1-5): KAGVTQTPRYLIKTRGQQVTLSCSPISGHRSVSWYQQTPGQGLQFLFEYFSETQRNKGNFPGRFSGRQFSNSRSEMNVSTLELGDSALYLCASSLGGSSNQPQHFGDGTRLSIL.

This sequence joins TRBV10-3 and TRBJ2-1, with TRBD2 identical over 9 bases. Germline values: CDR1 ENHRY, CDR2 SYGVKD. V trimming: 0 bases; J trimming: 4 bases; junction bases outside the gene matches: 7. This CDR3 has 17 amino acids. CDR3 protein: CAISESRASGDYNEQFF. For the CDR3, the DNA is TGTGCCATCAGTGAGTCGAGGGCTAGCGGGGATTACAATGAGCAGTTCTTC.

The J gene is TRBJ2-3, the V gene TRBV7-8; 11 bases line up with TRBD2. CDR1 and CDR2 (germline): SGHVS, FQNEAQ. The length of the CDR3 is 17 residues. The V and J ends lost 1 base and 0 bases, in that order; junction bases with no gene match: 3. CDR3 loop: CASSLEGLAVSTDTQYF. The DNA of the CDR3 is TGTGCCAGCAGCTTAGAGGGACTAGCGGTCAGCACAGATACGCAGTATTTT.

The chain's CDR3 is CASSLAYGYEQYF. Written as DNA, the CDR3 is TGTGCCAGCAGCTTAGCCTACGGCTACGAGCAGTACTTC. V gene TRBV7-6 combines with J gene TRBJ2-7; D uncertain. Trimming pared 0 bases from V and 3 bases from J, leaving 6 bases between. The CDR3 extends over 13 amino acids. Germline-derived CDR1 and CDR2 are SGHVS and FNYEAQ. The whole variable domain, filled in from reference TRBV7-6 and TRBJ2-7, reads GAGVSQSPRYKVTKRGQDVALRCDPISGHVSLYWYRQALGQGPEFLTYFNYEAQQDKSGLPNDRFSAERPEGSISTLTIQRTEQRDSAMYRCASSLAYGYEQYFGPGTRLTVT.

The V call is TRBV10-3, the J call TRBJ2-3; weak D call: TRBD2 (5 bases). The CDR3 spans 15 residues. The germline V and J ends were trimmed by 8 bases and 2 bases, with 17 bases remaining between them. The germline V gene has CDR1 ENHRY and CDR2 SYGVKD. The chain's CDR3 is CAIGRGAEDTDTQYF. The CDR3 DNA sequence: TGTGCCATCGGAAGAGGAGCGGAGGACACAGATACGCAGTATTTT.

This clone was seen a single time. The chain combines TRBV27 with TRBJ1-1; no firm D call. The CDR3 length is 13 residues. The V end was cut by 3 bases, the J end by 11 bases, with 16 bases between. The V gene's germline CDR1 is MNHEY and CDR2 SMNVEV (reference sequence). The CDR3 DNA is TGTGCCAGCAGTTTGCGGCTTGGGAGTAGGGCTTTCTTT. Its translation: CASSLRLGSRAFF.